This T cell receptor (beta chain) is drawn from a study of cytomegalovirus exposure and HLA in healthy donors. Points from the study as a whole: Analyses of presence/absence relied on an assumption of roughly uniform sequencing depth across donors.

The PCR contained 60 Vbeta and 13 Jbeta primers. The table came from immunoSEQ multiplex PCR; TCRdb's copy has only in-frame clones and leaves some out. The sample has some 63,000 clones, 65% to 90% seen once; the top ten hold approximately 1.5%. In regard to this clone: Antigen unknown.

The source is a human donor in good health. Material for sequencing was PBMCs.

CDR3 loop: CASRGTGANTEAFF. For the CDR3, the DNA is TGTGCCAGCAGGGGGACAGGGGCGAACACTGAAGCTTTCTTT. The chain couples TRBV6-6 to TRBJ1-1; the match to TRBD1 covers 10 bases. The J segment lost 1 base and the V segment lost 6 bases, leaving 2 bases of the junction unmatched. This CDR3 is built from 14 residues. Germline V gene data show CDR1 as MNHNY and CDR2 as SVGAGI (reference sequence).